The rows below give T cell receptor beta chains drawn from one sample of a study of blood T cells in healthy people across ages. TCRdb itself ran the 5' RACE reads through MiXCR, one entry per CDR3 protein. The sample has around 800,000 distinct CDR3 sequences, around half seen once. The specimen was blood. These receptors came from a man older than 75 in good health. Each CDR3 is given with its conserved first and last residue. D genes are given only for firm matches. Size is omitted from some rows. Given values are once, few, many or a class for expanded clones.

abundance	d_gene	v_gene	j_gene	CDR3nt	CDR3aa
.	TRBD1	TRBV9	TRBJ1-2	TGTGCCAGCACCCCGGACAGGACCACTTACTATGGCTACACCTTC	CASTPDRTTYYGYTF
few	.	TRBV2	TRBJ2-5	TGTGCCAGCATCATGTCCCTGTGGGAGACCCAGTACTTC	CASIMSLWETQYF
.	.	TRBV20-1	TRBJ2-7	TGCAGTGCTAGGGACGTTTTGATCACCTACGAGCAGTACTTC	CSARDVLITYEQYF
.	TRBD2	TRBV2	TRBJ2-7	TGTGCCAGCAGTGCACTAGCGGGAGGTCCCCACGAGCAGTACTTC	CASSALAGGPHEQYF
.	.	TRBV20-1	TRBJ2-5	TGCAGTGCTAGGGCTAGCGCGACGGTCTGGGAGACCCAGTACTTC	CSARASATVWETQYF
few	TRBD1	TRBV14	TRBJ2-5	TGTGCCAGCAGCCAACATGGGACAGCACAAGAGACCCAGTACTTC	CASSQHGTAQETQYF
.	.	TRBV12-3/TRBV12-4	TRBJ2-5	TGTGCCAGCAGCGGACAGCCATCGGGAAAGACCCAGTACTTC	CASSGQPSGKTQYF
.	TRBD2	TRBV6-2/TRBV6-3	TRBJ2-7	TGTGCCAGCAGTTACAGCAGCGGGAGGCCCCACGAGCAGTACTTC	CASSYSSGRPHEQYF
.	TRBD1	TRBV3-1	TRBJ1-1	TGTGCCAGCAGCGCTAGACAGGGGAGTAGGACTGAAGCTTTCTTT	CASSARQGSRTEAFF
.	.	TRBV12-3/TRBV12-4	TRBJ2-5	TGTGCCAGCAGTGTAGCCCCTAAAGAGACCCAGTACTTC	CASSVAPKETQYF
few	.	TRBV5-1	TRBJ2-7	TGCGCCAGCAGCCCTAATGCGGGCAGCTCCTACGAGCAGTACTTC	CASSPNAGSSYEQYF
.	.	TRBV29-1	TRBJ1-4	TGCAGCGTTGAGGGGGGGGCGAGTAATGAAAAACTGTTTTTT	CSVEGGASNEKLFF
.	.	TRBV7-9	TRBJ1-2	TGTGCCAGCAGCCCCTCGCTGGCGGCAAACTATGGCTACACCTTC	CASSPSLAANYGYTF
.	.	TRBV21-1	TRBJ1-4	TGTGCCAGCAGCGGAGGGGGTGAAGAAGAAAAACTGTTTTTT	CASSGGGEEEKLFF
.	TRBD1	TRBV7-2	TRBJ1-2	TGTGCCAGCAGCTTAGTAACAGGGGGCACCTATGGCTACACCTTC	CASSLVTGGTYGYTF
few	.	TRBV5-1	TRBJ2-7	TGCGCCAGCAGCTTGGGACAGACCACCTACGAGCAGTACTTC	CASSLGQTTYEQYF
.	.	TRBV5-1	TRBJ2-3	TGCGCCAGCAGCTTGCAGAAACCCACAGATACGCAGTATTTT	CASSLQKPTDTQYF
.	.	TRBV6-5	TRBJ2-2	TGTGCCAGCAGCCGCGCGCAGAACACCGGGGAGCTGTTTTTT	CASSRAQNTGELFF
once	TRBD2	TRBV14	TRBJ2-1	TGTGCCAGCAGCCAAGTGTCCCGGACTAGCGGCTACAATGAGCAGTTCTTC	CASSQVSRTSGYNEQFF
.	.	TRBV10-3	TRBJ2-5	TGTGCCATCAGCCTACTAGCTCAAGAGACCCAGTACTTC	CAISLLAQETQYF
.	TRBD2	TRBV29-1	TRBJ2-5	TGCAGCGTTGCGGGAGGTGGGCAAGAGACCCAGTACTTC	CSVAGGGQETQYF
.	.	TRBV3-1	TRBJ1-6	TGTGCCAGCAGCCAAGACGTGGGAAATTCACCCCTCCACTTT	CASSQDVGNSPLHF